Below, 25 T cell receptor beta chains from the same sample are listed, as sequenced in a study of blood T cell repertoires in COVID-19 (dated by TCRdb to 2018 to 2021). The method behind the library was the immunoSEQ multiplex PCR assay. TCRdb took this table from immuneACCESS and kept in-frame rearrangements with V and J called. Such tables lack part of the clones; where checked against another copy, unresolved V genes explain under half of the gap, and the rest is unexplained. The sample profile shows under 300,000 clones; around 90% of them were found once. Under 2.5% of the sample comes from the top ten. Sequenced: peripheral blood. These receptors all come from a woman aged 55-75 years with COVID-19, enrolled during active disease.

The gene calls are TRBV27 and TRBJ2-5, with 8 positions matching TRBD2. This CDR3 is built from 17 residues. Germline CDR1 and CDR2: MNHEY and SMNVEV (reference sequence). Trimming cost V 5 bases and J 0 bases; bases outside gene matches: 11. CDR3 residues: CASSALGGAPYQETQYF. CDR3 bases: TGTGCCAGCAGTGCACTCGGGGGGGCCCCGTACCAAGAGACCCAGTACTTC.

The V and J genes are TRBV10-3 and TRBJ2-7; weak D call: TRBD1 (6 bases). The CDR3 totals 15 residues. Looked up from germline, CDR1 is ENHRY and CDR2 is SYGVKD. V was trimmed by 5 bases and J by 0 bases, leaving 14 bases between them. The CDR3 sequence: CAISNRDRFSYEQYF. CDR3 nucleotides: TGTGCCATCAGTAACAGGGACCGCTTCTCCTACGAGCAGTACTTC.

This rearrangement joins TRBV4-3 to TRBJ2-5, with D possibly TRBD1 on 7 matching bases. Germline-derived CDR1 and CDR2 are LGHNA and YSLEER. The germline V and J ends were trimmed by 0 bases and 4 bases, with 21 bases remaining between them. The CDR3 has 18 residues. CDR3 in amino acids: CASSQDWGAGGLGETQYF. CDR3 sequence (DNA): TGCGCCAGCAGCCAAGATTGGGGGGCAGGGGGTCTTGGAGAGACCCAGTACTTC.

The V gene is TRBV27, the J gene TRBJ1-5; D remains ambiguous. CDR1 and CDR2 (germline): MNHEY, SMNVEV (reference sequence). Trimming took 4 bases from V and 3 from J, leaving 10 bases between them. CDR3 size: 14 residues. CDR3 nucleotides: TGTGCCAGCAGTTCCCAGCGTCACAATCAGCCCCAGCATTTT. It codes for CASSSQRHNQPQHF.

This sequence joins TRBV4-2 and TRBJ1-4; 7 bases are shared with TRBD1. There are 15 residues in the CDR3. Germline trimming cut 1 base from V and 3 bases from J; bases unmatched to any gene: 2. Germline V gives CDR1 LGHNA, CDR2 YNFKEQ. The CDR3 bases are TGTGCCAGCAGCCAAGGGGACAGAGCTAATGAAAAACTGTTTTTT. Residues: CASSQGDRANEKLFF.

The chain employs TRBV2 and TRBJ1-6, with 7 bases aligning to TRBD1. This CDR3 has 20 residues. CDR1 and CDR2 from the germline V gene are SNHLY and FYNNEI. V lost 6 bases to trimming and J lost 1 base; unmatched junction nucleotides: 18. In DNA form, the CDR3 reads TGTGCCAGCAGACCAGCTCGACAGGGAACGGGTGTATCCTATAATTCACCCCTCCACTTT. The encoded protein is CASRPARQGTGVSYNSPLHF.

The chain has TRBV4-3 and TRBJ1-1, with D unclear. The V end lost 0 bases, the J end lost 7 bases, and 12 bases lay between the germline ends. CDR1 and CDR2 from the germline V gene are LGHNA and YSLEER. The CDR3 has 14 residues. CDR3 in amino acids: CASSQDRGGNEAFF. The CDR3 nucleotides are TGCGCCAGCAGCCAAGATCGTGGAGGTAATGAAGCTTTCTTT.

The chain carries TRBV18 and TRBJ1-1; a possible D gene is TRBD1 (5 bases). V gave up 2 bases and J gave up 8 bases, with 9 bases separating them. In germline, CDR1 is KGHSH, CDR2 LQKENI. CDR3 length: 12 residues. In nucleotides, the CDR3 is TGTGCCAGCTCACCAGCCCCAGGGGAAGCTTTCTTT. Its translation is CASSPAPGEAFF.

The rearrangement uses TRBV6-6 and TRBJ1-2; possible D gene TRBD1, 6 bases. This CDR3 comprises 16 residues. CDR1 and CDR2 (germline): MNHNY, SVGAGI (reference sequence). Deletions cut 0 bases from V and 0 bases from J, with 11 bases between. The CDR3: CASSYSTGSPNYGYTF. The CDR3 bases are TGTGCCAGCAGTTACTCTACAGGGAGTCCTAACTATGGCTACACCTTC.

The rearrangement joins TRBV6-6 to TRBJ1-1; D remains unclear. This CDR3 is 16 amino acids long. Trimming shortened V by 2 bases and J by 0 bases, and 13 bases separated the two germline ends. CDR1 and CDR2 from the germline V gene are MNHNY and SVGAGI (reference sequence). The CDR3 sequence: CASSYSQVLMNTEAFF. The CDR3 coding sequence is TGTGCCAGCAGTTACAGCCAGGTACTCATGAACACTGAAGCTTTCTTT.

The rearrangement uses TRBV6-2 or TRBV6-3 and TRBJ1-2; D gene ambiguous. This CDR3 has 13 residues. The V end lost 6 bases, the J end lost 5 bases, and 13 bases lay between the germline ends. From germline, CDR1 is MNHEY and CDR2 SVGEGT. The DNA for the CDR3 is TGTGCCAGCAGCGAATCAGTGACATATGGCTACACCTTC. Its translation is CASSESVTYGYTF.

The gene calls are TRBV14 and TRBJ2-7, with D maybe TRBD2 (6 bases). Germline values: CDR1 SGHDN, CDR2 FVKESK. The V gene lost 1 base and the J gene lost 2 bases, with 12 bases spanning the gap. The CDR3 consists of 15 residues. The chain's CDR3 is CASSQAASAAYEQYF. CDR3 DNA: TGTGCCAGCAGCCAAGCGGCTAGCGCGGCCTACGAGCAGTACTTC.

J is TRBJ1-2 and V is TRBV2, with D possibly TRBD1 on 5 matching bases. CDR3 length equals 16 residues. V gave up 6 bases and J gave up 2 bases, with 19 bases separating them. Germline CDR1 reads SNHLY; CDR2 reads FYNNEI. The CDR3 region has the DNA TGTGCCAGCAGGGCTGACCGACAGAGCAGAAACTATGGCTACACCTTC. Its protein is CASRADRQSRNYGYTF.

This chain uses TRBV18 with TRBJ2-7, with 9 bases fitting TRBD1. The CDR3 consists of 18 residues. Losses at the gene ends were 3 bases for V and 2 bases for J; bases not matched to a gene: 14. Looked up from germline, CDR1 is KGHSH and CDR2 is LQKENI. Here the CDR3 DNA reads TGTGCCAGCTCACCGCTACCTAACAGGGGGCGAAAAGCCTACGAGCAGTACTTC. This gives the protein CASSPLPNRGRKAYEQYF.

The V call is TRBV6-4, the J call TRBJ1-1; no reliable D call. The V end was cut by 2 bases, the J end by 0 bases, with 7 bases between. The CDR3 runs 14 residues. The germline V gene encodes CDR1 MRHNA and CDR2 SNTAGT. The chain's CDR3 is CASSDPPMNTEAFF. CDR3 sequence (DNA): TGTGCCAGCAGTGACCCCCCAATGAACACTGAAGCTTTCTTT.

The V gene is TRBV3-1 (or the pseudogene TRBV3-2), the J gene TRBJ1-1; no firm D call. V gave up 2 bases and J gave up 2 bases, with 9 bases separating them. The CDR3 is made up of 14 amino acids. CDR1 and CDR2 from the germline V gene are LGHDT and YNNKEL (reference sequence). DNA of the CDR3: TGTGCCAGCAGCCAATCTACAGCCAACACTGAAGCTTTCTTT. Its translation: CASSQSTANTEAFF.

The chain employs TRBV5-1 and TRBJ2-3; tentatively, D is TRBD1 (6 bases). Germline V lookup: CDR1 SGHRS, CDR2 YFSETQ. This CDR3 is 14 amino acids long. Trimming pared 5 bases from V and 8 bases from J, leaving 18 bases between. CDR3 residues: CASSFDQGQTTQYF. The CDR3 bases are TGCGCCAGCAGTTTCGATCAGGGGCAGACTACGCAGTATTTT.

The chain is built from TRBV5-1 and TRBJ1-4; the D gene is possibly TRBD1 (5 bases). Per germline, CDR1 SGHRS and CDR2 YFSETQ. Trimming took 4 bases from V and 8 from J, leaving 18 bases between them. This CDR3 has 15 amino acids. CDR3 residues: CASSGYPGGEEKLFF. In nucleotides, the CDR3 is TGCGCCAGCAGCGGGTACCCTGGGGGGGAAGAAAAACTGTTTTTT.

This clone was detected only once. V usage is TRBV9 and J usage is TRBJ1-4, with TRBD1 matching 7 bases. The CDR3 has 14 amino acids. The V segment lost 4 bases and the J segment 11 bases; nucleotides outside the gene matches: 11. CDR1 is SGDLS and CDR2 is YYNGEE in the germline V gene. The CDR3 loop is CASSPGTVGEKLFF. CDR3 sequence (DNA): TGTGCCAGCAGCCCCGGGACAGTGGGGGAGAAACTGTTTTTT.

The gene calls are TRBV4-3 and TRBJ1-2; 9 nucleotides match TRBD1. Trimming took 4 bases from V and 4 from J; bases not matched to a gene: 10. The CDR3 extends over 16 amino acids. Per the germline V gene, CDR1 is LGHNA and CDR2 is YSLEER. DNA of the CDR3: TGCGCCAGCAGCCCGGGACAGGGAGCTTCTGTCTATGGCTACACCTTC. Protein: CASSPGQGASVYGYTF.

This clone was seen only a few times. The rearrangement uses TRBV19 and TRBJ1-1, with D maybe TRBD1 (6 bases). Germline CDR1 reads LNHDA; CDR2 reads SQIVND (reference sequence). V lost 1 base and J 1 base, leaving 10 bases between the germline ends. The CDR3 consists of 15 residues. DNA of the CDR3: TGTGCCAGTAGTATAGGAGACAGGAGGAACACTGAAGCTTTCTTT. Translation gives CASSIGDRRNTEAFF.

V gene TRBV27 combines with J gene TRBJ2-7, with 7 bases lining up with TRBD2. V lost 3 bases and J lost 1; bases outside the gene matches: 3. The CDR3 spans 14 residues. Germline assignment: CDR1 MNHEY and CDR2 SMNVEV (reference sequence). In DNA, the CDR3 is TGTGCCAGCAGTTTTTCCGGGGGGTCCTACGAGCAGTACTTC. Encoded protein: CASSFSGGSYEQYF.

The chain couples TRBV9 to TRBJ1-4; no reliable D call. V dropped 3 bases and J dropped 4 bases, with 10 bases sitting between them. The CDR3 contains 14 residues. CDR1 and CDR2 (germline): SGDLS, YYNGEE. CDR3 region: CASSAGGHNEKLFF. The CDR3 nucleotides read TGTGCCAGCAGCGCCGGCGGTCATAATGAAAAACTGTTTTTT.

V usage is TRBV30 and J usage is TRBJ1-5; 7 nucleotides match TRBD1. CDR1 and CDR2 from the germline V gene are GTSNPN and SVGIG (reference sequence). V lost 2 bases to trimming and J lost 3 bases; unmatched junction nucleotides: 7. This CDR3 is 15 amino acids long. CDR3 DNA: TGTGCCTGGAGTCCGACAGGGTCGATCAATCAGCCCCAGCATTTT. It is translated as CAWSPTGSINQPQHF.

This clone was detected once. The chain carries TRBV13 and TRBJ2-3; TRBD2 agrees at 8 bases. Germline V gene sequence: CDR1 PRHDT, CDR2 FYEKMQ (reference sequence). The J segment lost 0 bases and the V segment lost 5 bases, leaving 7 bases of the junction unmatched. The CDR3 is made up of 16 amino acids. As DNA, the CDR3 is TGTGCCAGCAGCCCCCCGGGGACTAGAAGCACAGATACGCAGTATTTT. Its translation: CASSPPGTRSTDTQYF.